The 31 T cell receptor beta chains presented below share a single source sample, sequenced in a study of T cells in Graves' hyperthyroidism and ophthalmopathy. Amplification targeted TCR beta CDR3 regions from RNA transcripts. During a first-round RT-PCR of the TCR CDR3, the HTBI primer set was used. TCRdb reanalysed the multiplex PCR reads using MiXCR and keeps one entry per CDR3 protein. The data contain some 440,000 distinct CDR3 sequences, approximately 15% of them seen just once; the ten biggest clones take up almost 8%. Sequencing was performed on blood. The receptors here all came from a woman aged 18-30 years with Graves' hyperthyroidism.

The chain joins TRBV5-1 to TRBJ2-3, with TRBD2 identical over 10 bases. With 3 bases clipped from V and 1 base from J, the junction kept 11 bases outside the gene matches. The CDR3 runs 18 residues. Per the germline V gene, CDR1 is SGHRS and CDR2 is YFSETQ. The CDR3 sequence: CASSSTGTGLAGTDTQYF. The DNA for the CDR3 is TGCGCCAGCAGCTCCACCGGAACCGGACTAGCGGGCACAGATACGCAGTATTTT.

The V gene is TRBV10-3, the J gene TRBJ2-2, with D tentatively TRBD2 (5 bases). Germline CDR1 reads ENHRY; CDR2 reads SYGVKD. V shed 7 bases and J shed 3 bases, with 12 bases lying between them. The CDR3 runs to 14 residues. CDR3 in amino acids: CAIKRGPDTGELFF. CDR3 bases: TGTGCCATCAAAAGAGGGCCGGACACCGGGGAGCTGTTTTTT.

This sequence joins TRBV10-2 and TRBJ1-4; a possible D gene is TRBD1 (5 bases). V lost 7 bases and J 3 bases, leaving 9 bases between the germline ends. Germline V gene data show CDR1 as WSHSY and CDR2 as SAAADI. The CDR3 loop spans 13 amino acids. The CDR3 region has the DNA TGCGCCAGCAAGGGGACGGCTAATGAAAAACTGTTTTTT. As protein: CASKGTANEKLFF.

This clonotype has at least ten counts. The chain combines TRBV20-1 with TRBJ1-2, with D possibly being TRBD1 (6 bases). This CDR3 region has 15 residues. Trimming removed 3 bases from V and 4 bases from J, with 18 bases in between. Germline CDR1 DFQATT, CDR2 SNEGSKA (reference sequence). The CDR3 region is CSARAGGQVGYGYTF. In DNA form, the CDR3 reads TGCAGTGCTAGGGCGGGGGGCCAGGTCGGCTATGGCTACACCTTC.

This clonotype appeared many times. This CDR3 reads CASSYRSLGYGYTF. CDR3 nucleotides: TGCGCCAGCAGCTATAGGAGTCTAGGCTATGGCTACACCTTC. The chain combines TRBV5-1 with TRBJ1-2; D is uncertain. The CDR3 loop spans 14 amino acids. V was pared by 3 bases and J by 4 bases, with 13 bases between. Germline assignment: CDR1 SGHRS and CDR2 YFSETQ.

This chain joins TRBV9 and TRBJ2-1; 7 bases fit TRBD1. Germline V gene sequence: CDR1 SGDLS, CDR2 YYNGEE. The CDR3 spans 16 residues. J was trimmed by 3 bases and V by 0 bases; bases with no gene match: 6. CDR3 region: CASSVGGTAYYNEQFF. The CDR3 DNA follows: TGTGCCAGCAGCGTAGGGGGGACAGCTTACTACAATGAGCAGTTCTTC.

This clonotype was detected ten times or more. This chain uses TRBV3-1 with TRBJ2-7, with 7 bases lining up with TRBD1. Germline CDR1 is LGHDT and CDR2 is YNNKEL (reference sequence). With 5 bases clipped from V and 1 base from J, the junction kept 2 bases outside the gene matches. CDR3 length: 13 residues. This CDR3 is CASSGTDSYEQYF. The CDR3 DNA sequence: TGTGCCAGCAGCGGGACAGATTCCTACGAGCAGTACTTC.

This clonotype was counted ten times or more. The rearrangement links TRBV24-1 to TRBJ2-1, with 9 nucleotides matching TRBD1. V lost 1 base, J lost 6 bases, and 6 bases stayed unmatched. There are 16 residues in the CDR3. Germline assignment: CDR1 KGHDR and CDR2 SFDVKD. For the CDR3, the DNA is TGTGCCACCAGTGATTTTAGGGACAGGGTCGGCAATGAGCAGTTCTTC. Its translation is CATSDFRDRVGNEQFF.

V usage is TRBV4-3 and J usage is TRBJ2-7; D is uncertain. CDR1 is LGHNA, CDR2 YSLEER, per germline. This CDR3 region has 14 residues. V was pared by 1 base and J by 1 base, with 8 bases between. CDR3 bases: TGCGCCAGCAGCCAAGCCCTAGTGTCCTACGAGCAGTACTTC. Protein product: CASSQALVSYEQYF.

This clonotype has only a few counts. The CDR3 loop reads CASTPGTSGLYEQYF. The DNA of the CDR3 is TGTGCCAGTACCCCCGGGACTAGCGGACTATACGAGCAGTACTTC. The rearrangement joins TRBV2 to TRBJ2-7, with TRBD2 matching 11 bases. The V segment lost 9 bases and the J segment 4 bases; nucleotides outside the gene matches: 11. The CDR3 covers 15 residues. The V gene's germline CDR1 is SNHLY and CDR2 FYNNEI.

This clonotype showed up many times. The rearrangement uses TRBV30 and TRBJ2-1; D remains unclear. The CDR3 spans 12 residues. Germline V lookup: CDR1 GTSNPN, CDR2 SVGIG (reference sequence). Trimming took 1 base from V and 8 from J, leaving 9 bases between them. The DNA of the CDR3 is TGTGCCTGGAGTGCTAGTTCGGATGAGCAGTTCTTC. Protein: CAWSASSDEQFF.

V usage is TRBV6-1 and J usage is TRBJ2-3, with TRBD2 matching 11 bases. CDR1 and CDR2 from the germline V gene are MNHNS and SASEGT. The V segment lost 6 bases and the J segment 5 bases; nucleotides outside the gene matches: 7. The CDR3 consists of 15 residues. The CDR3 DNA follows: TGTGCCAGCAGACCCCCGGGGACTAGCGGAGATACGCAGTATTTT. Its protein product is CASRPPGTSGDTQYF.

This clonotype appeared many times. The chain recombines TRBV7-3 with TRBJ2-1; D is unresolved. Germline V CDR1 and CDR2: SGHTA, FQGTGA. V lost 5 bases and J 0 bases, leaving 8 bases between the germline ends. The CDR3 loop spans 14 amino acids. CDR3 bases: TGTGCCAGCAGCCCCAGCTACTCCTACAATGAGCAGTTCTTC. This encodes CASSPSYSYNEQFF.

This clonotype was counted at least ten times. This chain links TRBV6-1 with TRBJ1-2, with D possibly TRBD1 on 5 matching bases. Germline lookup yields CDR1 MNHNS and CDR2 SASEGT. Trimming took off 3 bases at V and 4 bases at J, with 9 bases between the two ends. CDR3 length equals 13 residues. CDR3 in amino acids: CASSDRDVYGYTF. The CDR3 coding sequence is TGTGCCAGCAGTGACAGGGACGTCTATGGCTACACCTTC.

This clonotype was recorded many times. This chain's CDR3 is CSANTIGTQETQYF. In DNA, the CDR3 is TGCAGTGCTAATACGATTGGGACCCAAGAGACCCAGTACTTC. The V gene is TRBV20-1, the J gene TRBJ2-5; D possibly uses TRBD1 or TRBD2 (5 bases each). The V end was cut by 4 bases, the J end by 1 base, with 13 bases between. Germline-derived CDR1 and CDR2 are DFQATT and SNEGSKA (reference sequence). CDR3 size: 14 residues.

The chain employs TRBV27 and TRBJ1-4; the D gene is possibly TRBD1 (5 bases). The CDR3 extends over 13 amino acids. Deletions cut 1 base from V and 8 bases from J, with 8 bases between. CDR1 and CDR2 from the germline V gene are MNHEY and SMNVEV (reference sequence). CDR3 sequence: CASSLYRDEKLFF. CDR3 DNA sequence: TGTGCCAGCAGTTTATACCGGGACGAAAAACTGTTTTTT.

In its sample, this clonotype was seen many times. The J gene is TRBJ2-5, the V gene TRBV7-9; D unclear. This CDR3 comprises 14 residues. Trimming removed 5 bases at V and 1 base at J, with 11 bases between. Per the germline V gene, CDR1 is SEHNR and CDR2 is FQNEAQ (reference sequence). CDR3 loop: CASSRAPAQETQYF. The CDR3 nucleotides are TGTGCCAGCAGCCGGGCCCCCGCCCAAGAGACCCAGTACTTC.

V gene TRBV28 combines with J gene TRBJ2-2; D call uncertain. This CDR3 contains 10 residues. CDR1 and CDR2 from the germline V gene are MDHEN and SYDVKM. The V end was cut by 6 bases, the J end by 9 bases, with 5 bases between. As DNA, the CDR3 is TGTGCCAGCAGCAGGTGGGAGCTGTTTTTT. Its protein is CASSRWELFF. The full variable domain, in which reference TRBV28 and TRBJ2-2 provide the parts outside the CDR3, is DVKVTQSSRYLVKRTGEKVFLECVQDMDHENMFWYRQDPGLGLRLIYFSYDVKMKEKGDIPEGYSVSREKKERFSLILESASTNQTSMYLCASSRWELFFGEGSRLTVL.

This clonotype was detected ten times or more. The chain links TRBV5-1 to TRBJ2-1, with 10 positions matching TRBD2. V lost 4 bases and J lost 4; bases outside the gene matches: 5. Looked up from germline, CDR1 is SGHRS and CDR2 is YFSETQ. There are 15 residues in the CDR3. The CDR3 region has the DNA TGCGCCAGCAGCGCACTAGCGGGGCTATACAATGAGCAGTTCTTC. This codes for CASSALAGLYNEQFF.

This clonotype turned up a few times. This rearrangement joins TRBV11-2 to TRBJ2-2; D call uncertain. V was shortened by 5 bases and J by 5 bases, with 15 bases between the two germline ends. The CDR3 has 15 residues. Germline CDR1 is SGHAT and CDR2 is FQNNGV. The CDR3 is CASSNRALGTGELFF. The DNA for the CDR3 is TGTGCCAGCAGCAACCGGGCCCTAGGGACCGGGGAGCTGTTTTTT.

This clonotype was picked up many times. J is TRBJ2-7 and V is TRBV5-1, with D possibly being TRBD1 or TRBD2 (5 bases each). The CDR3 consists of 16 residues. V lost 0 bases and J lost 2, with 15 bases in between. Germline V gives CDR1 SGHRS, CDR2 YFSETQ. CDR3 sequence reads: CASSLAWGSGAYEQYF. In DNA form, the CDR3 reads TGCGCCAGCAGCTTGGCCTGGGGGTCCGGAGCCTACGAGCAGTACTTC.

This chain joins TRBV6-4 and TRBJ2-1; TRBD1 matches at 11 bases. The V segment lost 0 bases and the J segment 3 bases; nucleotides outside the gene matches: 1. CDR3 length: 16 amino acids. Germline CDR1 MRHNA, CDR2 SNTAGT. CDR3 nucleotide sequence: TGTGCCAGCAGTGACTCCGGGACAGGGGGCTACAATGAGCAGTTCTTC. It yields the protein CASSDSGTGGYNEQFF.

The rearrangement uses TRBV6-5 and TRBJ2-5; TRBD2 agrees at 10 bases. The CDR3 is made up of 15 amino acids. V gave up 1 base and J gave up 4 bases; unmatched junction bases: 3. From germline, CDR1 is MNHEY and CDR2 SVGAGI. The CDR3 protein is CASSYWLAGVETQYF. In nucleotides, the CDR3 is TGTGCCAGCAGTTACTGGCTAGCGGGAGTAGAGACCCAGTACTTC.

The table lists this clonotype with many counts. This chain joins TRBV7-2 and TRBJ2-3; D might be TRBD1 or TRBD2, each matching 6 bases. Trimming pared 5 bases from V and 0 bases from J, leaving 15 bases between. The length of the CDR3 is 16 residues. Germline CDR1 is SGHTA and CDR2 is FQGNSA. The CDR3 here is CASSPEEGGSTDTQYF. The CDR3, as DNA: TGTGCCAGCAGCCCCGAGGAGGGGGGTAGCACAGATACGCAGTATTTT.

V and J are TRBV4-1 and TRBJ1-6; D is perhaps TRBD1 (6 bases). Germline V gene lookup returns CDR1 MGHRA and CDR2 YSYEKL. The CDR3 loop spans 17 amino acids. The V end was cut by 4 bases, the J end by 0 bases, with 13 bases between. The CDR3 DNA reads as TGCGCCAGCAGCCTCCGGGGGGGCAGCTCCTATAATTCACCCCTCCACTTT. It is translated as CASSLRGGSSYNSPLHF.

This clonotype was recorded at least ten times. DNA of the CDR3: TGTGCCAGCAGCTTGAGCCCTCTATTGGATCAGCCCCAGCATTTT. It encodes CASSLSPLLDQPQHF. The chain carries TRBV5-5 and TRBJ1-5, with unresolved D. V was clipped by 1 base and J by 5 bases, with 13 bases between them. Germline CDR1 is SGHKS and CDR2 is YYEKEE (reference sequence). CDR3 length: 15 residues.

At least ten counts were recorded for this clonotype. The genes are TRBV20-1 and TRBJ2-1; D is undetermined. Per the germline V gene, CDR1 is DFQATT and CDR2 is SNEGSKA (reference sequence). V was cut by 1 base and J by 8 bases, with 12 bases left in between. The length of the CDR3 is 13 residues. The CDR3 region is CSARGRLDDEQFF. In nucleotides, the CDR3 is TGCAGTGCTAGAGGCAGGCTTGACGATGAGCAGTTCTTC.

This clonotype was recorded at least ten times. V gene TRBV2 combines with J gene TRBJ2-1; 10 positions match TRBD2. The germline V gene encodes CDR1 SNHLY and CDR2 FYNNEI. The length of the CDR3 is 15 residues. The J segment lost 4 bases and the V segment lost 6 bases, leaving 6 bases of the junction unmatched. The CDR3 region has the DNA TGTGCCAGCAGGCCTGGACTAGCGGTTTACAATGAGCAGTTCTTC. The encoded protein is CASRPGLAVYNEQFF.

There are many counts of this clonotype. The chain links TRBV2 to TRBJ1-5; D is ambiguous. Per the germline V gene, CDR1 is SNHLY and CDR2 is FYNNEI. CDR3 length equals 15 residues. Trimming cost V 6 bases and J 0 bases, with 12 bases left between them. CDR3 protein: CASSRKGGSNQPQHF. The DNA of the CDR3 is TGTGCCAGCAGCAGAAAGGGTGGTAGCAATCAGCCCCAGCATTTT.

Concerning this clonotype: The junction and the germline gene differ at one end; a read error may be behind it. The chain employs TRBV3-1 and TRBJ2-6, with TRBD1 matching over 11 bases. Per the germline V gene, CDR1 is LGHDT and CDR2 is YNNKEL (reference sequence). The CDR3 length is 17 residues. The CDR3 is CASSPKGQGAGDNVLTF. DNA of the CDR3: TGTGCCAGCAGCCCAAAAGGACAGGGGGCTGGGGACAACGTCCTGACTTTC.

The CDR3 DNA follows: TGTGCCAGCAGCGGACTGGGGCGGAACAGTCTGTTTTTT. Translated, it gives CASSGLGRNSLFF. The chain is built from TRBV6-1 and TRBJ1-4; weak D call: TRBD1 (5 bases). This CDR3 is 13 amino acids long. V was pared by 6 bases and J by 14 bases, with 19 bases between. CDR1 MNHNS and CDR2 SASEGT come from the germline V gene.